This T cell receptor (beta chain) was sequenced in a study of OX40 agonist ivuxolimab in advanced cancers. Some clones are missing from TCRdb's copy, which holds only in-frame ones; the method was immunoSEQ multiplex PCR. The sample shows about 120,000 clones, over 75% of them seen only once. V shed 3 bases and J shed 10 bases, with 17 bases lying between them. The length of the CDR3 is 15 residues. Germline V gene sequence: CDR1 SGHNT, CDR2 YYREEE (reference sequence). This receptor was taken from an adult with an advanced solid tumor such as melanoma, head and neck, liver or kidney cancer. Sequenced material: CD4+ or CD8+ T cells sorted from blood, taken in a trial of the OX40 agonist ivuxolimab. The gene calls are TRBV5-4 and TRBJ1-6, with D perhaps TRBD1 (5 bases). The CDR3 loop reads CASSSVGQGGSPLHF. In nucleotides, the CDR3 is TGTGCCAGCAGCTCGGTAGGGCAGGGAGGGTCACCCCTCCACTTT.